These 13 T cell receptor beta chains originate from one sample sequenced in a study of OX40 agonist ivuxolimab in advanced cancers. Generated by immunoSEQ multiplex PCR, the TCRdb table keeps only in-frame clones and is missing some. The sample includes about 81,000 clones, 85% to 90% of them seen just once. Specimen: CD4+ or CD8+ T cells sorted from blood, collected in a trial of the OX40 agonist ivuxolimab. Receptor source: an adult with an advanced solid tumor such as melanoma, head and neck, liver or kidney cancer.

The V call is TRBV11-2, the J call TRBJ2-3; D uncertain. V was pared by 1 base and J by 0 bases, with 8 bases between. CDR3 length equals 15 residues. Looked up from germline, CDR1 is SGHAT and CDR2 is FQNNGV. The chain's CDR3 is CASSLVTTSTDTQYF. The CDR3, as DNA: TGTGCCAGCAGCTTAGTGACGACTAGCACAGATACGCAGTATTTT.

The V call is TRBV21-1, the J call TRBJ2-7; TRBD1, the table's D call, was not compared with the DNA. TRBV21-1 is assigned pseudogene status. The CDR3 extends over 16 amino acids. The CDR3 sequence is CASSKARDRGAYEQYF. As DNA, the CDR3 is TGTGCCAGCAGCAAAGCTAGGGACAGGGGAGCCTACGAGCAGTACTTC.

This chain links TRBV5-1 with TRBJ1-1; D possibly corresponds to TRBD1 (5 bases). The ends were cut back, 4 bases at V and 4 bases at J, with 14 bases in the middle. This CDR3 is built from 14 residues. Germline assignment: CDR1 SGHRS and CDR2 YFSETQ. DNA for the CDR3: TGCGCCAGCAGCCCGGACACCTGGGGCACTGAAGCTTTCTTT. It translates to CASSPDTWGTEAFF. Using reference TRBV5-1 and TRBJ1-1 for the parts outside the CDR3, the full variable domain is KAGVTQTPRYLIKTRGQQVTLSCSPISGHRSVSWYQQTPGQGLQFLFEYFSETQRNKGNFPGRFSGRQFSNSRSEMNVSTLELGDSALYLCASSPDTWGTEAFFGQGTRLTVV.

The chain has TRBV5-1 and TRBJ2-3, with D unclear. V lost 6 bases and J 8 bases, leaving 19 bases between the germline ends. From germline, CDR1 is SGHRS and CDR2 YFSETQ. The CDR3 consists of 14 residues. The chain's CDR3 is CASKDSLIKTTQYF. CDR3 DNA sequence: TGCGCCAGCAAAGACTCTCTCATAAAGACTACGCAGTATTTT. The whole variable domain, filled in from reference TRBV5-1 and TRBJ2-3, reads KAGVTQTPRYLIKTRGQQVTLSCSPISGHRSVSWYQQTPGQGLQFLFEYFSETQRNKGNFPGRFSGRQFSNSRSEMNVSTLELGDSALYLCASKDSLIKTTQYFGPGTRLTVL.

The chain joins TRBV5-1 to TRBJ2-2, with 8 bases fitting TRBD2. CDR1 is SGHRS and CDR2 is YFSETQ in the germline V gene. CDR3 length: 16 amino acids. With V trimmed by 3 bases and J by 0 bases, 4 bases remained unmatched. The CDR3 spells CASSYAAGANTGELFF. CDR3 nucleotide sequence: TGCGCCAGCAGCTACGCAGCGGGGGCGAACACCGGGGAGCTGTTTTTT.

The rearrangement joins TRBV27 to TRBJ1-1; 9 bases line up with TRBD1. The CDR3 contains 14 residues. Germline V lookup: CDR1 MNHEY, CDR2 SMNVEV (reference sequence). V lost 6 bases, J lost 6 bases, and 8 bases stayed unmatched. CDR3 loop: CASRPYRGHPEAFF. The CDR3 bases are TGTGCCAGCAGACCCTACAGGGGGCATCCTGAAGCTTTCTTT.

V and J are TRBV27 and TRBJ2-3; 7 nucleotides align to TRBD2. Germline lookup yields CDR1 MNHEY and CDR2 SMNVEV (reference sequence). V lost 5 bases, J lost 8 bases, and 10 bases stayed unmatched. CDR3 length: 14 residues. The CDR3 reads CASSRAGFEGTQYF. The CDR3, as DNA: TGTGCCAGCAGTCGAGCGGGGTTCGAAGGTACGCAGTATTTT.

The DNA for the CDR3 is TGCGCCAGCAGCCCGGAACAACAGGGGTTGGCTTTCTTT. This codes for CASSPEQQGLAFF. The chain carries TRBV5-1 and TRBJ1-1; 7 bases agree with TRBD1. The CDR3 consists of 13 residues. J lost 11 bases, V lost 4 bases, and 11 bases had no gene match. CDR1 is SGHRS and CDR2 is YFSETQ in the germline V gene.

This clone was seen only once. V gene TRBV7-2 combines with J gene TRBJ2-1; 9 bases fit TRBD2. This CDR3 region has 16 residues. Looked up from germline, CDR1 is SGHTA and CDR2 is FQGNSA. Trimming removed 2 bases from V and 2 bases from J; junction bases left unmatched: 4. The CDR3 DNA is TGTGCCAGCAGCTTACAGAGCGGGAGGACCTACAATGAGCAGTTCTTC. It is translated as CASSLQSGRTYNEQFF.

The J gene is TRBJ2-5, the V gene TRBV5-1; D gene ambiguous. Between the trimmed V and J ends, which lost 5 bases and 2 bases, there was a span of 16 bases. Germline lookup yields CDR1 SGHRS and CDR2 YFSETQ. This CDR3 region has 15 residues. The CDR3 bases are TGCGCCAGCAGGCCCGGAACGCCAAAGCAAGAGACCCAGTACTTC. It codes for CASRPGTPKQETQYF. Using reference TRBV5-1 and TRBJ2-5 for the parts outside the CDR3, the full variable domain is KAGVTQTPRYLIKTRGQQVTLSCSPISGHRSVSWYQQTPGQGLQFLFEYFSETQRNKGNFPGRFSGRQFSNSRSEMNVSTLELGDSALYLCASRPGTPKQETQYFGPGTRLLVL.

The V and J genes are TRBV5-4 and TRBJ2-3, with D maybe TRBD1 (6 bases). Germline CDR1 is SGHNT and CDR2 is YYREEE (reference sequence). Trimming took 6 bases from V and 0 from J, leaving 11 bases between them. The CDR3 loop spans 14 amino acids. CDR3: CASTGQISTDTQYF. For the CDR3, the DNA is TGTGCCAGCACCGGACAGATTAGCACAGATACGCAGTATTTT.

The chain is built from TRBV6-1 and TRBJ1-3; D is unclear. The germline V gene encodes CDR1 MNHNS and CDR2 SASEGT. This CDR3 contains 14 residues. Trimming took off 7 bases at V and 0 bases at J, with 10 bases between the two ends. The CDR3 DNA is TGTGCCAGCAAGAGTTTGAACTCTGGAAACACCATATATTTT. Translated: CASKSLNSGNTIYF.

The chain employs TRBV5-1 and TRBJ2-1; the match to TRBD2 covers 9 bases. Germline V gene data show CDR1 as SGHRS and CDR2 as YFSETQ. V dropped 7 bases and J dropped 10; count of bases not matched to a gene: 15. The CDR3 totals 15 residues. The DNA for the CDR3 is TGCGCCAGCCGTGGGATGGTAGCGGGAGTCCGGGAGCAGTTCTTC. The encoded protein is CASRGMVAGVREQFF. Full variable domain (remainder filled in from reference TRBV5-1 and TRBJ2-1): KAGVTQTPRYLIKTRGQQVTLSCSPISGHRSVSWYQQTPGQGLQFLFEYFSETQRNKGNFPGRFSGRQFSNSRSEMNVSTLELGDSALYLCASRGMVAGVREQFFGPGTRLTVL.